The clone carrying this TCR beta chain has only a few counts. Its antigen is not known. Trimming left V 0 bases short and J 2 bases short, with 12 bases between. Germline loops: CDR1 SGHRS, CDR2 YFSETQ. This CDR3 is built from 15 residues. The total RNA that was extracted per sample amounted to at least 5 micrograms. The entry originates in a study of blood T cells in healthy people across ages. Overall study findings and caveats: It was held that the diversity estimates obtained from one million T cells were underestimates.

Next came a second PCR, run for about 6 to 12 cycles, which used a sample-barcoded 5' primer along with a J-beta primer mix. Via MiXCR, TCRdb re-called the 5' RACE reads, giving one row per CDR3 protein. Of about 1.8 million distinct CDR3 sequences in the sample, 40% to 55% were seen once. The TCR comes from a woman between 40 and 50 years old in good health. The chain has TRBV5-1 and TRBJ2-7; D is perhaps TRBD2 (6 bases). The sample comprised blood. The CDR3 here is CASSLVPGETYEQYF. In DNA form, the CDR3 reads TGCGCCAGCAGCTTGGTTCCGGGGGAGACCTACGAGCAGTACTTC.